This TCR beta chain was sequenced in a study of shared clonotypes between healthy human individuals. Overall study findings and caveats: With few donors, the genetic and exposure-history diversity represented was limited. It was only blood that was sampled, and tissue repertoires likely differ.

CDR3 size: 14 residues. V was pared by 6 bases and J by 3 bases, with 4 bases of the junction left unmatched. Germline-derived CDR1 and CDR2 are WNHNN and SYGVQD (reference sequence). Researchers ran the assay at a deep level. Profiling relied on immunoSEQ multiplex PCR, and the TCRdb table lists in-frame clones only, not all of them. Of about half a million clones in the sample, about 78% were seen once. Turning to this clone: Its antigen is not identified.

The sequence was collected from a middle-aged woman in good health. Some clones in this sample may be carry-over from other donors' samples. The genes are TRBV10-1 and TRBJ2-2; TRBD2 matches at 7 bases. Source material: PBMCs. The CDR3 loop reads CASSPSGDTGELFF. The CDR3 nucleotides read TGCGCCAGCAGCCCTAGCGGAGACACCGGGGAGCTGTTTTTT.